The rows below give T cell receptor beta chains drawn from one sample of a study of T-cell memory formation after mild COVID-19. TCRdb independently ran MiXCR on the 5' RACE reads; one entry per CDR3 protein. The sample has fewer than 250,000 distinct CDR3 sequences; under 12% are singletons. The specimen was PBMCs or a T cell subset sorted from them (not recorded which). The source of these receptors is a young man who had mild COVID-19 (a few samples of this study predate the infection). Cell type and time point are not known. CDR3s include the opening cysteine and the closing phenylalanine or tryptophan. A D gene is named only where the DNA matches it firmly. A clone size is listed for some rows: how often the clone was seen (once, few, many), or a class if it is expanded.

d_gene	abundance	v_gene	j_gene	CDR3nt	CDR3aa
-	few	TRBV5-1	TRBJ2-5	TGCGCCAGCAGCTTCCACTCTAGTCGACAAGAGACCCAGTACTTC	CASSFHSSRQETQYF
TRBD1	-	TRBV6-5	TRBJ1-1	TGTGCCAGCCGGGTCGGACAGGGGGCTACTGAAGCTTTCTTT	CASRVGQGATEAFF
-	-	TRBV12-3/TRBV12-4	TRBJ1-4	TGTGCCAGCAGTCGGGACTCGACTAATGAAAAACTGTTTTTT	CASSRDSTNEKLFF
TRBD1	few	TRBV4-3	TRBJ1-6	TGCGCCAGCAGCCAAGATTGGACAGGGGGGGCCTCTTCACCCCTCCACTTT	CASSQDWTGGASSPLHF
TRBD1	few	TRBV5-1	TRBJ1-4	TGCGCCAGCAGCGCCGGACAGGGTGAGCGATCTCGACAAAAACTGTTTTTT	CASSAGQGERSRQKLFF
-	many	TRBV5-1	TRBJ1-1	TGCGCCAGCAGCCTGCCCGGGAGCTACACTGAAGCTTTCTTT	CASSLPGSYTEAFF
-	many	TRBV12-3/TRBV12-4	TRBJ2-7	TGTGCCAGCAGTCATGACAGGTTCCCCTACGAGCAGTACTTC	CASSHDRFPYEQYF
TRBD2	many	TRBV11-2	TRBJ2-5	TGTGCCAGCAGCTTAGGACTAGCGGGACAAGAGACCCAGTACTTC	CASSLGLAGQETQYF
-	-	TRBV7-9	TRBJ2-5	TGTGCCAGCAGCTTAATCAGGGCCCAGTACTTC	CASSLIRAQYF
-	-	TRBV4-1	TRBJ1-5	TGCGCCAGCAGCCAAGTTTCGTATAGCAATCAGCCCCAGCATTTT	CASSQVSYSNQPQHF
-	-	TRBV4-1	TRBJ2-1	TGCGCCAGCAGCCAAGACCCCAGGGACCACAATGAGCAGTTCTTC	CASSQDPRDHNEQFF
-	-	TRBV2	TRBJ1-1	TGTGCCAGCAGTGTTCGATTCATGAACACTGAAGCTTTCTTT	CASSVRFMNTEAFF
-	few	TRBV5-1	TRBJ1-5	TGCGCCAGCAGCTTGGACCCGGGGGGCGGGCCCCAGCATTTT	CASSLDPGGGPQHF
TRBD2	-	TRBV5-1	TRBJ2-3	TGCGCCAGCAGCTCGGGACTAGCGGGCACAGATACGCAGTATTTT	CASSSGLAGTDTQYF
TRBD1	-	TRBV5-1	TRBJ1-1	TGCGCCAGCAGCTTGACCACAGGGGTTGGCACTGAAGCTTTCTTT	CASSLTTGVGTEAFF
-	few	TRBV7-2	TRBJ2-7	TGTGCCAGCAGCTTAGTTTTTGGGACGACCGGTTACGAGCAGTACTTC	CASSLVFGTTGYEQYF
-	-	TRBV7-9	TRBJ1-2	TGTGCCAGCAGCTCGAGAGGGGGGTATGGCTACACCTTC	CASSSRGGYGYTF
TRBD2	many	TRBV4-1	TRBJ2-3	TGCGCCAGCAGCCAAGAACTAACAGCGGGGGGTACAGATACGCAGTATTTT	CASSQELTAGGTDTQYF
-	many	TRBV4-3	TRBJ1-1	TGCGCCAGCAGCCAAGACAGAGGCACTGAAGCTTTCTTT	CASSQDRGTEAFF
TRBD1	-	TRBV5-1	TRBJ1-2	TGCGCCAGCAGCTTGTCGTCGGGCAGGGGGGAAGGAGGCTACACCTTC	CASSLSSGRGEGGYTF
-	few	TRBV4-3	TRBJ2-4	TGCGCCAGCAGCCACGGGGGAGCCAAAAACATTCAGTACTTC	CASSHGGAKNIQYF
-	-	TRBV4-2	TRBJ2-2	TGTGCCAGCAGCCAATCGAGTGACAGGTACACCGGGGAGCTGTTTTTT	CASSQSSDRYTGELFF
TRBD1	-	TRBV5-1	TRBJ1-2	TGCGCCGGGCCACAGGGGTTGGAGACTAACTATGGCTACACCTTC	CAGPQGLETNYGYTF
-	few	TRBV7-9	TRBJ1-2	TGTGCCAGCAACCGAGGTACGGACTCCGGCTACACCTTC	CASNRGTDSGYTF
-	few	TRBV7-2	TRBJ2-3	TGTGCCAGCAGCTTTTCGCCCACAGATACGCAGTATTTT	CASSFSPTDTQYF
-	few	TRBV10-3	TRBJ1-1	TGTGCCATCAGTGGGGGGGCAGGGCGAGGAAACACTGAAGCTTTCTTT	CAISGGAGRGNTEAFF
-	-	TRBV10-3	TRBJ1-5	TGTGCCATCAGTGGAGGCCCGAGGGGGGACAATCAGCCCCAGCATTTT	CAISGGPRGDNQPQHF
TRBD2	few	TRBV5-1	TRBJ2-3	TGCGCCAGCATTTCCCAGACTAGCGGGGGAACAGATACGCAGTATTTT	CASISQTSGGTDTQYF
TRBD1	-	TRBV7-8	TRBJ2-7	TGTGCCAGCAGCTCCCAGGGGGCGGGGTCCGAGCAGTACTTC	CASSSQGAGSEQYF
TRBD1	-	TRBV12-3/TRBV12-4	TRBJ1-4	TGTGCCAGCAGCCGGACAGGGTTTAGTAAAAAACTGTTTTTT	CASSRTGFSKKLFF
-	few	TRBV7-2	TRBJ2-5	TGTGCCAGCAGCCGCCTAGGGATCCAAGAGACCCAGTACTTC	CASSRLGIQETQYF
-	few	TRBV7-9	TRBJ1-3	TGTGCCAGCAGCGCCGACGCGAACTCTGGAAACACCATATATTTT	CASSADANSGNTIYF
-	-	TRBV2	TRBJ2-6	TGTGCCACGAGGGGGACTGGGGCCAACGTCCTGACTTTC	CATRGTGANVLTF
-	-	TRBV5-1	TRBJ2-5	TGCGCCAGCAGCTGGGATGGGAGCGGCGAGACCCAGTACTTC	CASSWDGSGETQYF
TRBD2	-	TRBV5-1	TRBJ2-5	TGCGCCAGCAGCCCGGGGGGAACGGAAGAGACCCAGTACTTC	CASSPGGTEETQYF
-	-	TRBV7-9	TRBJ2-5	TGTGCCAGCAGTCCCCCCCGACAGCCCCAAGAGACCCAGTACTTC	CASSPPRQPQETQYF
-	few	TRBV24-1	TRBJ2-2	TGTGCCACCAGTGACCCCGGGGGTAACACCGGGGAGCTGTTTTTT	CATSDPGGNTGELFF
-	-	TRBV7-2	TRBJ2-3	TGTGCCAGCAGCTTAGGGGATCATGGCAGGTACACAGATACGCAGTATTTT	CASSLGDHGRYTDTQYF
-	many	TRBV5-5	TRBJ1-1	TGTGCCAGCAGCTTGCTTGGCAACGTGAACACTGAAGCTTTCTTT	CASSLLGNVNTEAFF
-	few	TRBV7-2	TRBJ2-2	TGTGCCAGCAGGTCCTTGGGCGGGGAGTTCACCGGGGAGCTGTTTTTT	CASRSLGGEFTGELFF
TRBD2	few	TRBV6-5	TRBJ2-4	TGTGCCAGCAGTTATGGGACTAGCGAGAACATTCAGTACTTC	CASSYGTSENIQYF
TRBD2	few	TRBV11-2	TRBJ2-1	TGTGCCAGCAGCTCACTAGCGGGGGGGCGTGATGAGCAGTTCTTC	CASSSLAGGRDEQFF
TRBD2	-	TRBV5-1	TRBJ2-5	TGCGCCAGCAGCTTGGGACTAGCGGGGTTTTACGAGACCCAGTACTTC	CASSLGLAGFYETQYF
-	-	TRBV4-2	TRBJ1-2	TGTGCCAGCAGCCAAGATGTTCGTGGGGAAAACTATGGCTACACCTTC	CASSQDVRGENYGYTF
TRBD2	many	TRBV6-6	TRBJ2-2	TGTGCCAGCAGTTCCACGGGGGGGGTCACCGGGGAGCTGTTTTTT	CASSSTGGVTGELFF
-	-	TRBV20-1	TRBJ1-5	TGCAGTGCTTCTAACCAGGGGTATCAGCCCCAGCATTTT	CSASNQGYQPQHF
-	many	TRBV4-2	TRBJ2-7	TGTGCCAGCAGCCAAGAGGGGCAGGGGAGCTCCTACGAGCAGTACTTC	CASSQEGQGSSYEQYF
-	many	TRBV7-3	TRBJ2-7	TGTGCCAGCAGCTCGGGGGACACCGGTCAGCAGTACTTC	CASSSGDTGQQYF
-	-	TRBV7-9	TRBJ2-5	TGTGCCAGCAGAAGGGAGCCGGAAGAGACCCAGTACTTC	CASRREPEETQYF
-	few	TRBV15	TRBJ1-2	TGTGCCACCAGCAGAGATCCGGCGGGCGGCTATGGCTACACCTTC	CATSRDPAGGYGYTF
TRBD1	few	TRBV6-6	TRBJ1-2	TGTGCCAGCAGTTACTCCGCGCCCGGGACAGGGGCCTATGGCTACACCTTC	CASSYSAPGTGAYGYTF
TRBD2	many	TRBV7-9	TRBJ2-1	TGTGCCAGCAGCGCACCCCCTCGACTAGCGGTTTACAATGAGCAGTTCTTC	CASSAPPRLAVYNEQFF